These T cell receptor beta chains were read from a single sample in a study of T-cell memory formation after mild COVID-19. A single record per CDR3 protein comes from TCRdb applying MiXCR to the 5' RACE reads. The sample records about 110,000 distinct CDR3 sequences, roughly 19% being singletons. Sequencing used PBMCs or a T cell subset sorted from them (not recorded which). The receptors shown here come from a man aged 18 to 35 who had mild COVID-19 (a few samples of this study predate the infection). Cell type and time point are not known. Both conserved end residues are part of each CDR3. D genes are given only for firm matches. Where a row states a size, it is once, few, many or the class of an expanded clone; other rows omit it.

V: TRBV20-1
size: few
J: TRBJ2-1
length: 14
D: .
CDR3: CSARDRQRYNEQFF
DNA: TGCAGTGCTAGGGACCGACAGCGCTACAATGAGCAGTTCTTC

V: TRBV7-9
size: .
J: TRBJ1-2
length: 13
D: TRBD1
CDR3: CASTVGQGLGYTF
DNA: TGTGCCAGCACCGTGGGACAGGGTCTTGGCTACACCTTC

V: TRBV2
size: .
J: TRBJ2-5
length: 15
D: .
CDR3: CASRVNRDPIQTQYF
DNA: TGTGCCAGCAGAGTAAACCGGGACCCTATCCAGACCCAGTACTTC

V: TRBV6-2/TRBV6-3
size: few
J: TRBJ1-6
length: 13
D: .
CDR3: CASLRQGASPLHF
DNA: TGTGCCAGCCTGAGGCAGGGCGCTTCACCCCTCCACTTT

V: TRBV30
size: .
J: TRBJ2-7
length: 12
D: TRBD1
CDR3: CAWTKTGYEQYF
DNA: TGTGCCTGGACCAAGACAGGGTACGAGCAGTACTTC

V: TRBV6-2/TRBV6-3
size: few
J: TRBJ2-7
length: 16
D: TRBD2
CDR3: CASSRIGGERQYEQYF
DNA: TGTGCCAGCAGCAGAATTGGGGGGGAGCGGCAGTACGAGCAGTACTTC

V: TRBV10-3
size: .
J: TRBJ1-5
length: 14
D: .
CDR3: CAPRDRLGDQPQHF
DNA: TGTGCCCCCAGGGATAGATTGGGTGATCAGCCCCAGCATTTT

V: TRBV5-1
size: few
J: TRBJ2-3
length: 17
D: TRBD2
CDR3: CASSPLGGGGAADTQYF
DNA: TGCGCCAGCAGCCCCCTGGGAGGCGGGGGGGCAGCAGATACGCAGTATTTT

V: TRBV6-5
size: medium-sized
J: TRBJ2-1
length: 15
D: TRBD2
CDR3: CASSYRASGGARQFF
DNA: TGTGCCAGCAGTTACAGGGCTAGCGGGGGGGCAAGGCAGTTCTTC

V: TRBV28
size: .
J: TRBJ1-6
length: 17
D: .
CDR3: CASSLSWGPRSNSPLHF
DNA: TGTGCCAGCAGTTTATCTTGGGGACCCAGGTCGAATTCACCCCTCCACTTT

V: TRBV6-2/TRBV6-3
size: .
J: TRBJ1-5
length: 17
D: .
CDR3: CASSHRGTGSGNQPQHF
DNA: TGTGCCAGCAGTCACCGGGGGACCGGGAGTGGCAATCAGCCCCAGCATTTT

V: TRBV7-6
size: few
J: TRBJ1-2
length: 14
D: .
CDR3: CASSLVPEKFGYTF
DNA: TGTGCCAGCAGCTTAGTTCCAGAGAAGTTTGGCTACACCTTC

V: TRBV6-2/TRBV6-3
size: .
J: TRBJ1-5
length: 14
D: .
CDR3: CASSYGGRRQPQHF
DNA: TGTGCCAGCAGTTACGGGGGCCGGCGTCAGCCCCAGCATTTT